These 18 T cell receptor beta chains were sequenced from one sample in a study of blood T cell repertoires in COVID-19. Using immunoSEQ multiplex PCR, the repertoire was profiled, and TCRdb retains in-frame clones only, with some absent. The sample shows under 250,000 clones, roughly 80% of them seen only once. The sequenced sample consisted of peripheral blood. The receptors come from a woman between 70 and 85 years old with active or convalescent COVID-19.

The chain combines TRBV7-2 with TRBJ2-3, with D perhaps matching TRBD1 (5 bases). The CDR3 loop spans 14 amino acids. In germline, CDR1 is SGHTA, CDR2 FQGNSA. Trimming pared 0 bases from V and 3 bases from J, leaving 7 bases between. Here the CDR3 DNA reads TGTGCCAGCAGCTTAGCAGGGGTGACAGATACGCAGTATTTT. Translating gives CASSLAGVTDTQYF.

The rearrangement uses TRBV7-9 and TRBJ1-4; D remains unclear. The V end was cut by 5 bases, the J end by 5 bases, with 15 bases between. This CDR3 is 15 amino acids long. Germline assignment: CDR1 SEHNR and CDR2 FQNEAQ (reference sequence). The CDR3 reads CASSPFAPGNEKLFF. The CDR3, as DNA: TGTGCCAGCAGCCCCTTTGCCCCGGGGAATGAAAAACTGTTTTTT.

The chain uses TRBV6-2 or TRBV6-3 and TRBJ2-5; 10 positions agree with TRBD2. The germline V gene has CDR1 MNHEY and CDR2 SVGEGT. CDR3 length equals 18 residues. The ends lost 0 bases at V and 5 bases at J; junction bases unmatched: 12. The CDR3 sequence: CASSYSLLAGQDTETQYF. The CDR3 region has the DNA TGTGCCAGCAGTTACTCGCTACTAGCGGGACAGGATACGGAGACCCAGTACTTC.

The chain is built from TRBV11-3 and TRBJ2-1, with a tentative D call TRBD1 (6 bases). Germline CDR1 reads SGHNT; CDR2 reads YENEEA. Trimming took off 1 base at V and 3 bases at J, with 16 bases between the two ends. The CDR3 totals 17 residues. In DNA, the CDR3 is TGTGCCAGCAGCTTAGCTCCAGGCCAGGGGATCTACAATGAGCAGTTCTTC. This encodes CASSLAPGQGIYNEQFF.

V usage is TRBV29-1 and J usage is TRBJ2-7, with a possible D match to TRBD1 (5 bases). There are 12 residues in the CDR3. The V and J ends lost 5 bases and 4 bases respectively, with 12 bases between them. CDR1 and CDR2 from the germline V gene are SQVTM and ANQGSEA. CDR3: CSVLADSYEQYF. CDR3 DNA sequence: TGCAGCGTTCTGGCAGACAGTTACGAGCAGTACTTC.

The V gene is TRBV18, the J gene TRBJ2-5, with 14 bases identical to TRBD2. This CDR3 region has 17 residues. V trimming: 0 bases; J trimming: 5 bases; junction bases outside the gene matches: 5. Germline CDR1 reads KGHSH; CDR2 reads LQKENI. In DNA form, the CDR3 reads TGTGCCAGCTCACCACCTCGACTAGCGGGGGGGTATGAGACCCAGTACTTC. Its translation: CASSPPRLAGGYETQYF.

This clone came up once. This rearrangement joins TRBV9 to TRBJ1-6; D gene uncertain. V lost 0 bases and J lost 7, with 5 bases in between. This CDR3 has 13 amino acids. Germline loops: CDR1 SGDLS, CDR2 YYNGEE. CDR3: CASSVGENSPLHF. The CDR3, as DNA: TGTGCCAGCAGCGTAGGTGAGAATTCACCCCTCCACTTT.

The chain links TRBV4-2 to TRBJ1-1; the match to TRBD1 covers 7 bases. With 1 base clipped from V and 6 bases from J, the junction kept 8 bases outside the gene matches. The CDR3 covers 15 residues. CDR1 and CDR2 (germline): LGHNA, YNFKEQ. The CDR3 sequence is CASSQGQGVISEAFF. The CDR3 DNA is TGTGCCAGCAGCCAAGGACAGGGCGTTATATCTGAAGCTTTCTTT.

The rearrangement joins TRBV6-6 to TRBJ1-5, with D possibly matching TRBD1 (5 bases). With 8 bases removed from V and 3 bases from J, the gap between germline ends came to 11 bases. The germline gives CDR1 MNHNY, CDR2 SVGAGI (reference sequence). This CDR3 has 13 residues. The CDR3 DNA sequence: TGTGCCAGCTCGGGACTGATCAATCAGCCCCAGCATTTT. Translation: CASSGLINQPQHF.

The chain has TRBV5-1 and TRBJ2-3, with a weak D call TRBD2 (5 bases). Germline values: CDR1 SGHRS, CDR2 YFSETQ. CDR3 length equals 14 residues. V was shortened by 0 bases and J by 4 bases, with 9 bases between the two germline ends. For the CDR3, the DNA is TGCGCCAGCAGCTTGGAGGGTAGCGCAGATACGCAGTATTTT. This encodes CASSLEGSADTQYF.

The CDR3 loop is CASSQSPGYGYTF. The CDR3 bases are TGTGCCAGCAGCCAAAGTCCCGGCTATGGCTACACCTTC. This chain connects TRBV14 to TRBJ1-2; no firm D call. The CDR3 has 13 residues. V lost 2 bases to trimming and J lost 4 bases, with 8 bases between them. From germline, CDR1 is SGHDN and CDR2 FVKESK.

The chain couples TRBV29-1 to TRBJ1-1; D ambiguous. The germline V and J ends were trimmed by 3 bases and 3 bases, with 5 bases remaining between them. The CDR3 is 11 amino acids. CDR1 and CDR2 (germline): SQVTM, ANQGSEA. The CDR3 is CSVDSYTEAFF. CDR3 in DNA: TGCAGCGTTGATAGTTACACTGAAGCTTTCTTT. The full variable domain, completed using reference TRBV29-1 and TRBJ1-1, is SAVISQKPSRDICQRGTSLTIQCQVDSQVTMMFWYRQQPGQSLTLIATANQGSEATYESGFVIDKFPISRPNLTFSTLTVSNMSPEDSSIYLCSVDSYTEAFFGQGTRLTVV.

The chain is built from TRBV5-8 and TRBJ1-5; maybe TRBD1 (5 bases). V gave up 0 bases and J gave up 7 bases, with 11 bases separating them. Germline V gene data show CDR1 as SGHTS and CDR2 as YDEGEE. CDR3 size: 14 residues. The chain's CDR3 is CASSLGRGRQPQHF. Here the CDR3 DNA reads TGTGCCAGCAGCTTGGGGCGGGGGAGGCAGCCCCAGCATTTT.

This sequence joins TRBV7-9 and TRBJ1-1; TRBD1 might be the D (5 bases). Trimming pared 5 bases from V and 10 bases from J, leaving 17 bases between. Germline V gene data show CDR1 as SEHNR and CDR2 as FQNEAQ (reference sequence). This CDR3 contains 13 residues. The CDR3 loop is CASSPLEGRSAFF. The CDR3 DNA reads as TGTGCCAGCAGCCCTCTTGAGGGGAGGTCAGCTTTCTTT.

The chain carries TRBV2 and TRBJ2-3; 12 nucleotides match TRBD2. This CDR3 is 15 amino acids long. J gave up 8 bases and V 2 bases, and 5 bases lay outside the gene matches. In germline, CDR1 is SNHLY, CDR2 FYNNEI. The CDR3, as DNA: TGTGCCAGCAGTGAATCACTAGCGGGGGGTGGTACGCAGTATTTT. This gives the protein CASSESLAGGGTQYF.

This chain uses TRBV23-1 with TRBJ2-5, with D uncertain. TRBV23-1 is noted as an ORF with a role that remains uncertain. CDR3 length: 15 amino acids. Deletions cut 1 base from V and 1 base from J, with 10 bases between. The DNA of the CDR3 is TGCGCCAGCAGTCAATTGAGCCACTGCCAAGAGACCCAGTACTTC. As protein: CASSQLSHCQETQYF.

The J gene is TRBJ1-2, the V gene TRBV3-1 (or the pseudogene TRBV3-2); tentative D call: TRBD1 (6 bases). The CDR3 extends over 15 amino acids. Germline loops: CDR1 LGHDT, CDR2 YNNKEL (reference sequence). Between the trimmed V and J ends, which lost 2 bases and 3 bases, there was a span of 13 bases. The CDR3 is CASSQSPGQDYGYTF. CDR3 coding DNA: TGTGCCAGCAGCCAATCCCCGGGACAAGACTATGGCTACACCTTC.

This clone was seen more than once but under ten times. The CDR3 sequence: CAAAGGSEAFF. The CDR3 bases are TGTGCAGCCGCGGGGGGCTCGGAAGCTTTCTTT. The V and J genes are TRBV19 and TRBJ1-1; D perhaps matches TRBD1 (6 bases). There are 11 residues in the CDR3. Germline V lookup: CDR1 LNHDA, CDR2 SQIVND (reference sequence).